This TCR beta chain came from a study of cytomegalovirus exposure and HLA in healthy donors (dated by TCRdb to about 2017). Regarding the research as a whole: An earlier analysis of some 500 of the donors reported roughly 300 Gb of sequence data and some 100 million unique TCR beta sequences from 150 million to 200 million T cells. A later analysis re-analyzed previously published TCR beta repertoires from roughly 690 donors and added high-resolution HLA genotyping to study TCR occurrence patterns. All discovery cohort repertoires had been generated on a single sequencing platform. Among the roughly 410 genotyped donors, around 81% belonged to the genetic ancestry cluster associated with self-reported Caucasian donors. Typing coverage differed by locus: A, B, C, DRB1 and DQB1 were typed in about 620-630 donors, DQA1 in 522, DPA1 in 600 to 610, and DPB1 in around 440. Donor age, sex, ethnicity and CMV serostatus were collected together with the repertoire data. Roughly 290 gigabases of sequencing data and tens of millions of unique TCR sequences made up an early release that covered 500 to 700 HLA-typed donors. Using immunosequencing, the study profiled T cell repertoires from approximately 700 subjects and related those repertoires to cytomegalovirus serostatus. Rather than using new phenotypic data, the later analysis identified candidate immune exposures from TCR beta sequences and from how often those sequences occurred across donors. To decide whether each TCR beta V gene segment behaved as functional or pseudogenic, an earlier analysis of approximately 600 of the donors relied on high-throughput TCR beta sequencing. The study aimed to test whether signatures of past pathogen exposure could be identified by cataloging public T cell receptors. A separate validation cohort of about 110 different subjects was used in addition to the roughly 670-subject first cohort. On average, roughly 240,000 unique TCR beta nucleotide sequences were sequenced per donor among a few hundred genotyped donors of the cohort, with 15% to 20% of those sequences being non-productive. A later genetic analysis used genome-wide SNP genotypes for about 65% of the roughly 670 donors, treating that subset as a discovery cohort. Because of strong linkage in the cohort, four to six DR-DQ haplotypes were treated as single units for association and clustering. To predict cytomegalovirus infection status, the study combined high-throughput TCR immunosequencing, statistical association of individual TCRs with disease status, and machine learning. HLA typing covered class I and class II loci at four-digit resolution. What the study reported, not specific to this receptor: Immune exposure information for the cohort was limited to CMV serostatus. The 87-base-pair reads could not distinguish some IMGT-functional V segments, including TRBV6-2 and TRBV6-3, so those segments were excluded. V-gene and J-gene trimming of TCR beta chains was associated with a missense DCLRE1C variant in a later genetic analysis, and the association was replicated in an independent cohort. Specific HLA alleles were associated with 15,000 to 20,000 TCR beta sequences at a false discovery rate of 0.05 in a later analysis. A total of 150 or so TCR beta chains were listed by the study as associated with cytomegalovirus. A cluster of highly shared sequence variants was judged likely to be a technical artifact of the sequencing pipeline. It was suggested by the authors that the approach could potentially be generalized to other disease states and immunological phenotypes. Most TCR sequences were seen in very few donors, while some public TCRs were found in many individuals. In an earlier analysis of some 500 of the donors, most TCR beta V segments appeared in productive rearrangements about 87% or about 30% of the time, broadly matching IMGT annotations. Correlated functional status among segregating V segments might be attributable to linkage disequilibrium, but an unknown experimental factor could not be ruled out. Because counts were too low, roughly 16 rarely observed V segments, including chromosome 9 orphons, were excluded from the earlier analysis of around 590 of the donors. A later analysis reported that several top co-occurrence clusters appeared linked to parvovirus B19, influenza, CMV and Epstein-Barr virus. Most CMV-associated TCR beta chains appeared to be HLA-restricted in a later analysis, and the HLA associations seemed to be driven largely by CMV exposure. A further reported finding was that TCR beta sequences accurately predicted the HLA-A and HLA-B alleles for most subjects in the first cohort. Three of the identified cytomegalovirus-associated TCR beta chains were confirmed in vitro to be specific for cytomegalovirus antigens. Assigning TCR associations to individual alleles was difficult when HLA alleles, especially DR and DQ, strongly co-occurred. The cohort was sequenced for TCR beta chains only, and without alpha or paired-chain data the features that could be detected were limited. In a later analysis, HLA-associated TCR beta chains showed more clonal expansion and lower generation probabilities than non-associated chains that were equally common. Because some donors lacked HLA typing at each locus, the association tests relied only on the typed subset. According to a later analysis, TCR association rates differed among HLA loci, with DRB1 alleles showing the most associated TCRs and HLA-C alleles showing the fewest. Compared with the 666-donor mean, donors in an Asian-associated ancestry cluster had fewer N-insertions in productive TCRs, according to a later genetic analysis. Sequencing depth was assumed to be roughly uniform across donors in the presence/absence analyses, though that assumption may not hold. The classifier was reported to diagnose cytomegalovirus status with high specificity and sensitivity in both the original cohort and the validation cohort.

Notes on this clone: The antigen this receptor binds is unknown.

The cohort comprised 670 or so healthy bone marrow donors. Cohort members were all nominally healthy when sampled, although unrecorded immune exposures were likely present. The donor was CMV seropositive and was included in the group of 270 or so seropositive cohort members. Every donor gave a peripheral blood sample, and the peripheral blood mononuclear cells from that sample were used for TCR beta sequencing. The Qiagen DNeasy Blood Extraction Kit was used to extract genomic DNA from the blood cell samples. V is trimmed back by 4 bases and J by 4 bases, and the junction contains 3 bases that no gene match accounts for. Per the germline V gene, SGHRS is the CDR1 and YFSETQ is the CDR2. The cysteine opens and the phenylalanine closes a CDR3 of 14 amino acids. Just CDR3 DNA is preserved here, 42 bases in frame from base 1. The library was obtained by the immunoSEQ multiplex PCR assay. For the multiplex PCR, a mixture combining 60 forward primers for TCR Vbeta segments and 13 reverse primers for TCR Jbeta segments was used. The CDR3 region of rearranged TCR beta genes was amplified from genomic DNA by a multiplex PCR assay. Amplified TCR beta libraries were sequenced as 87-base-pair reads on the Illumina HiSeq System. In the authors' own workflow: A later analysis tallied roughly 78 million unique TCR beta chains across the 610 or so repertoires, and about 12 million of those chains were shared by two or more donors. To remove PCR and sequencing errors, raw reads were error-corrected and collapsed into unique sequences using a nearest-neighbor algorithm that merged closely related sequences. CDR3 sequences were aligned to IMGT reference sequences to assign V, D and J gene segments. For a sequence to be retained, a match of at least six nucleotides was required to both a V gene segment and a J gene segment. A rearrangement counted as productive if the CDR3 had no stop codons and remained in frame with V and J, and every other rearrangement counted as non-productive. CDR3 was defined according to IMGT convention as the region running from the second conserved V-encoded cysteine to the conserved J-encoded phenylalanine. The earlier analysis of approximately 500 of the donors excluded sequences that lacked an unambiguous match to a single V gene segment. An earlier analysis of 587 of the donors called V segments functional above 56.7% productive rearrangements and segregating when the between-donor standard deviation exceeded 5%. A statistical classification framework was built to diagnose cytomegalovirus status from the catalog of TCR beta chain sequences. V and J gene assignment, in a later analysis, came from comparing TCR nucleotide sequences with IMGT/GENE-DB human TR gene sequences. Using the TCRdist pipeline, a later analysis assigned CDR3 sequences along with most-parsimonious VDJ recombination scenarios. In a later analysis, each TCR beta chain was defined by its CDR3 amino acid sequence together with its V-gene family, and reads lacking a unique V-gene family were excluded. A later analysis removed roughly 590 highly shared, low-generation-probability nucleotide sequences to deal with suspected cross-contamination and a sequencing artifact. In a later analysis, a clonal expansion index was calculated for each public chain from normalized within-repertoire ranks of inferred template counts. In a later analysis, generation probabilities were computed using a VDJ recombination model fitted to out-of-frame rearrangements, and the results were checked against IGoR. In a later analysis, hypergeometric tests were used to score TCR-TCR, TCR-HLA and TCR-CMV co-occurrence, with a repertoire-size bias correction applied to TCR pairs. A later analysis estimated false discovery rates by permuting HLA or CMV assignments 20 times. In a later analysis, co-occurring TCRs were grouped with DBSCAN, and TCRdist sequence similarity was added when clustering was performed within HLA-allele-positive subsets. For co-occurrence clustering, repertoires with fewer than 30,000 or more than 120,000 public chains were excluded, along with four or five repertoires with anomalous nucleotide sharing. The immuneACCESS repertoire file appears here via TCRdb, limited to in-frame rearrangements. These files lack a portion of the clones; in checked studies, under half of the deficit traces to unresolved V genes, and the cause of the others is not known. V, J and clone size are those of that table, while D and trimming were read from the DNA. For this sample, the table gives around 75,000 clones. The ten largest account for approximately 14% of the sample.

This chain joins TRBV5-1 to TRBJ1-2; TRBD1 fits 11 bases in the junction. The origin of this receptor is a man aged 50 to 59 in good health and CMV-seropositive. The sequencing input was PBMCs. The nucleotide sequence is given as TGCGCCAGCAGCACGGGACAGGGGGGCTATGGCTACACCTTC. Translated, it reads CASSTGQGGYGYTF.